Following are 27 T cell receptor beta chains from one sample sequenced in a study of blood T cell repertoires in COVID-19 (dated by TCRdb to 2018 to 2021). Libraries were constructed by the immunoSEQ multiplex PCR assay. TCRdb took over this immuneACCESS table, retaining in-frame rearrangements with V and J assigned. Such tables are incomplete; in checked studies, under half of the missing clones stem from an unresolved V gene, and the remainder is unexplained. The sample includes 250,000 to 300,000 clones, with just over 90% observed a single time. The top ten clones comprise roughly 2.3% of the sample. Sequenced input: peripheral blood. These receptors were obtained from a woman aged 25 to 39 with COVID-19, enrolled during active disease.

The J gene is TRBJ2-3, the V gene TRBV9, with D perhaps TRBD1 (5 bases). The germline gives CDR1 SGDLS, CDR2 YYNGEE. There are 16 residues in the CDR3. Between the trimmed V and J ends, which lost 0 bases and 1 base, there was a span of 12 bases. CDR3 nucleotides: TGTGCCAGCAGCGTAGATAAGGGGCCTGGCACAGATACGCAGTATTTT. Translating gives CASSVDKGPGTDTQYF. The whole variable domain, filled in from reference TRBV9 and TRBJ2-3, reads DSGVTQTPKHLITATGQRVTLRCSPRSGDLSVYWYQQSLDQGLQFLIQYYNGEERAKGNILERFSAQQFPDLHSELNLSSLELGDSALYFCASSVDKGPGTDTQYFGPGTRLTVL.

The chain has TRBV29-1 and TRBJ2-2; D perhaps matches TRBD1 (7 bases). With 3 bases removed from V and 2 bases from J, the gap between germline ends came to 13 bases. CDR1 is SQVTM, CDR2 ANQGSEA, per germline. The CDR3 loop spans 15 amino acids. The CDR3: CSVEGGQINTGELFF. The CDR3 DNA reads TGCAGCGTTGAGGGGGGACAGATCAACACCGGGGAGCTGTTTTTT.

V and J are TRBV24-1 and TRBJ2-1; 8 bases agree with TRBD2. The germline gives CDR1 KGHDR, CDR2 SFDVKD. The CDR3 loop spans 14 amino acids. Trimming removed 4 bases from V and 8 bases from J; junction bases left unmatched: 6. The CDR3 DNA reads TGTGCCACCAGTGAAACGGGAGGGCTTGATGAGCAGTTCTTC. Amino acid sequence: CATSETGGLDEQFF.

This clone was detected only a few times. The rearrangement joins TRBV9 to TRBJ2-2; 7 bases match TRBD1. This CDR3 is built from 16 residues. V was clipped by 4 bases and J by 0 bases; unmatched bases: 6. Germline V gene data show CDR1 as SGDLS and CDR2 as YYNGEE. The CDR3 sequence: CASSYGTDSNTGELFF. The CDR3, as DNA: TGTGCCAGCAGCTACGGGACAGACTCGAACACCGGGGAGCTGTTTTTT.

The rearrangement uses TRBV9 and TRBJ1-5; the D is unclear. V lost 0 bases, J lost 3 bases, and 10 bases lay in between. There are 15 residues in the CDR3. Germline V gives CDR1 SGDLS, CDR2 YYNGEE. CDR3 DNA: TGTGCCAGCAGCGTAGATTTCAGTGCCAATCAGCCCCAGCATTTT. Encoded protein: CASSVDFSANQPQHF. Full variable domain (outside the CDR3, taken from reference TRBV9 and TRBJ1-5): DSGVTQTPKHLITATGQRVTLRCSPRSGDLSVYWYQQSLDQGLQFLIQYYNGEERAKGNILERFSAQQFPDLHSELNLSSLELGDSALYFCASSVDFSANQPQHFGDGTRLSIL.

The chain has TRBV19 and TRBJ2-5, with 9 positions matching TRBD2. The CDR3 runs to 17 residues. Unmatched junction bases numbered 15, after V lost 5 bases and J lost 5 bases. Per the germline V gene, CDR1 is LNHDA and CDR2 is SQIVND (reference sequence). The CDR3 nucleotides are TGTGCCAGTAGTCCGGGTCTGGTGGTAGCGGGAGAGGAGACCCAGTACTTC. It yields the protein CASSPGLVVAGEETQYF.

The chain combines TRBV27 with TRBJ2-4; D may be TRBD1 (6 bases). Germline V lookup: CDR1 MNHEY, CDR2 SMNVEV (reference sequence). The CDR3 is 11 residues long. The V end lost 5 bases, the J end lost 7 bases, and 6 bases lay between the germline ends. CDR3 bases: TGTGCCAGCAGTACAGGGAACATTCAGTACTTC. It codes for CASSTGNIQYF.

The chain carries TRBV4-1 and TRBJ2-7; no reliable D call. CDR1 MGHRA and CDR2 YSYEKL come from the germline V gene. Deletions cut 2 bases from V and 1 base from J, with 9 bases between. The CDR3 length is 14 residues. The CDR3: CASSQSRGSYEQYF. In DNA form, the CDR3 reads TGCGCCAGCAGCCAATCTCGCGGATCCTACGAGCAGTACTTC.

The V and J genes are TRBV9 and TRBJ1-6; D gene unclear. This CDR3 comprises 15 residues. V shed 4 bases and J shed 2 bases, with 10 bases lying between them. In germline, CDR1 is SGDLS, CDR2 YYNGEE. The CDR3 reads CASSPSGTYNSPLHF. DNA of the CDR3: TGTGCCAGCAGCCCCTCCGGGACCTATAATTCACCCCTCCACTTT.

The V call is TRBV9, the J call TRBJ1-2; D remains unclear. The V gene lost 0 bases and the J gene lost 2 bases, with 5 bases spanning the gap. The CDR3 consists of 13 residues. Germline-derived CDR1 and CDR2 are SGDLS and YYNGEE. The CDR3 bases are TGTGCCAGCAGCGTAGACTGGAACTATGGCTACACCTTC. This codes for CASSVDWNYGYTF. Variable domain in full (rest from reference TRBV9 and TRBJ1-2): DSGVTQTPKHLITATGQRVTLRCSPRSGDLSVYWYQQSLDQGLQFLIQYYNGEERAKGNILERFSAQQFPDLHSELNLSSLELGDSALYFCASSVDWNYGYTFGSGTRLTVV.

This clone was seen ten or more times. The chain employs TRBV13 and TRBJ2-2, with 9 nucleotides matching TRBD2. Germline CDR1 PRHDT, CDR2 FYEKMQ (reference sequence). This CDR3 has 13 residues. The V gene end was trimmed by 5 bases and the J gene end by 5 bases; junction bases not matched to a gene: 0. The CDR3 nucleotides are TGTGCCAGCAGCCTAGCGGGAACCGGGGAGCTGTTTTTT. Residues: CASSLAGTGELFF.

J is TRBJ2-2 and V is TRBV5-1; no definite D call. Trimming cost V 0 bases and J 0 bases, with 9 bases left between them. The CDR3 has 16 amino acids. Looked up from germline, CDR1 is SGHRS and CDR2 is YFSETQ. The CDR3 nucleotides read TGCGCCAGCAGCTTGGGACTGCCGCCGAACACCGGGGAGCTGTTTTTT. This sequence encodes CASSLGLPPNTGELFF.

The chain has TRBV28 and TRBJ2-3; 9 nucleotides line up with TRBD2. The CDR3 has 16 amino acids. In germline, CDR1 is MDHEN, CDR2 SYDVKM. The junction had 5 bases not matched to a gene; V was cut back by 4 bases and J by 0 bases. The CDR3 DNA reads TGTGCCAGCAGTTCCCCGGGACTAGCCAGCACAGATACGCAGTATTTT. Protein sequence: CASSSPGLASTDTQYF.

In DNA form, the CDR3 reads TGCGCCAGCAGCCAAGCAGGCTTAGCGGGCGATCAGCCCCAGCATTTT. This translates into CASSQAGLAGDQPQHF. The gene calls are TRBV4-1 and TRBJ1-5; D gene uncertain. V lost 1 base, J lost 5 bases, and 15 bases lay in between. The CDR3 is made up of 16 amino acids. Germline values: CDR1 MGHRA, CDR2 YSYEKL.

The rearrangement uses TRBV5-8 and TRBJ1-1; D remains ambiguous. V shed 2 bases and J shed 1 base, with 6 bases lying between them. The CDR3 runs to 13 residues. Germline assignment: CDR1 SGHTS and CDR2 YDEGEE. The CDR3 loop is CASSFNRNTEAFF. The DNA of the CDR3 is TGTGCCAGCAGCTTTAACAGGAACACTGAAGCTTTCTTT.

The chain recombines TRBV27 with TRBJ1-1; 7 bases fit TRBD1. CDR1 and CDR2 from the germline V gene are MNHEY and SMNVEV (reference sequence). V lost 6 bases and J lost 5; bases outside the gene matches: 6. This CDR3 has 13 residues. The DNA for the CDR3 is TGTGCCAGCAGCCAACAGGGGAGGACTGAAGCTTTCTTT. This translates into CASSQQGRTEAFF.

The rearrangement joins TRBV10-3 to TRBJ1-1; 8 nucleotides agree with TRBD1. The CDR3 has 15 amino acids. From germline, CDR1 is ENHRY and CDR2 SYGVKD. Germline trimming cut 4 bases from V and 5 bases from J; bases unmatched to any gene: 9. The CDR3 reads CAISVGETGVTEAFF. The CDR3, as DNA: TGTGCCATCAGTGTAGGGGAGACAGGGGTAACTGAAGCTTTCTTT.

The chain couples TRBV5-1 to TRBJ1-2; no reliable D call. The CDR3 covers 14 residues. From germline, CDR1 is SGHRS and CDR2 YFSETQ. Between the trimmed V and J ends, which lost 2 bases and 8 bases, there was a span of 16 bases. CDR3 amino acids: CASSLTDPTRGYTF. The CDR3 DNA reads as TGCGCCAGCAGCTTAACGGATCCTACGCGGGGCTACACCTTC.

This clone was seen just once. The chain recombines TRBV27 with TRBJ2-3; 9 nucleotides agree with TRBD2. The CDR3 spans 17 residues. Per the germline V gene, CDR1 is MNHEY and CDR2 is SMNVEV (reference sequence). V lost 2 bases to trimming and J lost 1 base; unmatched junction nucleotides: 7. DNA for the CDR3: TGTGCCAGCAGTTTACTAGCGGGAAGGCCGGGCACAGATACGCAGTATTTT. This gives the protein CASSLLAGRPGTDTQYF.

CDR3 residues: CASRAEQGNTEAFF. DNA of the CDR3: TGTGCCAGCAGAGCGGAACAGGGGAACACTGAAGCTTTCTTT. The rearrangement links TRBV2 to TRBJ1-1, with D perhaps TRBD1 (6 bases). The CDR3 is 14 residues long. Per the germline V gene, CDR1 is SNHLY and CDR2 is FYNNEI. V was cut by 6 bases and J by 1 base, with 12 bases left in between.

This chain joins TRBV5-4 and TRBJ1-2, with 10 bases matching TRBD1. The germline CDR1 and CDR2 sequences are SGHNT and YYREEE (reference sequence). The CDR3 consists of 15 residues. The V segment lost 4 bases and the J segment 8 bases; nucleotides outside the gene matches: 11. As DNA, the CDR3 is TGTGCCAGCAGCCAAACCCTTGACAGGGGGCTCGGCTACACCTTC. Its translation: CASSQTLDRGLGYTF.

The CDR3 loop reads CASSLLSGRGGFSTDTQYF. CDR3 nucleotides: TGTGCCAGCAGCTTGCTTAGCGGGAGAGGGGGGTTTAGCACAGATACGCAGTATTTT. The chain links TRBV5-6 to TRBJ2-3; 9 nucleotides match TRBD2. J was trimmed by 0 bases and V by 1 base; bases with no gene match: 12. The CDR3 is 19 residues long. Germline CDR1 reads SGHDT; CDR2 reads YYEEEE. The full variable domain, with the rest looked up from reference TRBV5-6 and TRBJ2-3, is DAGVTQSPTHLIKTRGQQVTLRCSPKSGHDTVSWYQQALGQGPQFIFQYYEEEERQRGNFPDRFSGHQFPNYSSELNVNALLLGDSALYLCASSLLSGRGGFSTDTQYFGPGTRLTVL.

This clone was counted once. The rearrangement uses TRBV11-2 and TRBJ2-1; tentatively, D is TRBD2 (5 bases). The CDR3 loop spans 15 amino acids. Germline CDR1 reads SGHAT; CDR2 reads FQNNGV. With 0 bases removed from V and 9 bases from J, the gap between germline ends came to 15 bases. The chain's CDR3 is CASSLEGRALAEQFF. Here the CDR3 DNA reads TGTGCCAGCAGCTTAGAGGGAAGGGCCCTAGCTGAGCAGTTCTTC.

The V gene is TRBV15, the J gene TRBJ1-5, with D perhaps matching TRBD1 (6 bases). The CDR3 runs 14 residues. The germline V and J ends were trimmed by 3 bases and 2 bases, with 8 bases remaining between them. Germline V gene data show CDR1 as LNHNV and CDR2 as YYDKDF (reference sequence). The CDR3 sequence is CATSSYRGNQPQHF. The CDR3, as DNA: TGTGCCACCAGCAGTTACAGGGGCAATCAGCCCCAGCATTTT. The whole variable domain, remainder taken from reference TRBV15 and TRBJ1-5, is DAMVIQNPRYQVTQFGKPVTLSCSQTLNHNVMYWYQQKSSQAPKLLFHYYDKDFNNEADTPDNFQSRRPNTSFCFLDIRSPGLGDTAMYLCATSSYRGNQPQHFGDGTRLSIL.

The chain employs TRBV3-1 (or the pseudogene TRBV3-2) and TRBJ1-2, with 7 positions matching TRBD1. The length of the CDR3 is 14 residues. V dropped 4 bases and J dropped 8; count of bases not matched to a gene: 10. CDR1 is LGHDT, CDR2 YNNKEL, per germline (reference sequence). CDR3 loop: CASSPGQDSFGYTF. The CDR3 region has the DNA TGTGCCAGCAGCCCCGGACAGGACTCGTTCGGCTACACCTTC.

The rearrangement links TRBV12-5 to TRBJ2-1; 12 nucleotides match TRBD2. This CDR3 has 17 amino acids. With V trimmed by 0 bases and J by 4 bases, 4 bases remained unmatched. CDR1 and CDR2 (germline): LGHNT, FRNRAP. The CDR3 here is CASGLVLAGGLYNEQFF. The CDR3 DNA sequence: TGTGCTAGTGGTTTGGTACTAGCGGGAGGCCTTTACAATGAGCAGTTCTTC.

The rearrangement links TRBV5-4 to TRBJ2-3; 7 nucleotides match TRBD1. The CDR3 totals 16 residues. Trimming took 1 base from V and 5 from J; bases not matched to a gene: 10. Germline CDR1 and CDR2: SGHNT and YYREEE (reference sequence). CDR3 loop: CASSLRNRGSGDTQYF. DNA for the CDR3: TGTGCCAGCAGCTTGCGTAACAGGGGCTCGGGAGATACGCAGTATTTT.